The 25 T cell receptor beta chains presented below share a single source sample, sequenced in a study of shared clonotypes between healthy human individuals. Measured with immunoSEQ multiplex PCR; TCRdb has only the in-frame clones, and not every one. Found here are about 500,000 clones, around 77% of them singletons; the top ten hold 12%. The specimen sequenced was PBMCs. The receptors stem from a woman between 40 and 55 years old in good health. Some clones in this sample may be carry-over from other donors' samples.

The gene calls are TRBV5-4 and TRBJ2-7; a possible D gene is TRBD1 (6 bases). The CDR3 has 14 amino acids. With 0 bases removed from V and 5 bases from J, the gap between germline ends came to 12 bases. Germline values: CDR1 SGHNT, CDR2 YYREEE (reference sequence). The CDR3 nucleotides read TGTGCCAGCAGCTTGGCCACAGGGATCCACGAGCAGTACTTC. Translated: CASSLATGIHEQYF.

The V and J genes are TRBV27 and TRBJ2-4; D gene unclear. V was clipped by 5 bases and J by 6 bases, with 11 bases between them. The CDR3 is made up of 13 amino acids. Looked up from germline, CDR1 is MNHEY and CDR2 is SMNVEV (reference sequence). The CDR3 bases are TGTGCCAGCAGTCCCAGGCCGGGAAACATTCAGTACTTC. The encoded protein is CASSPRPGNIQYF.

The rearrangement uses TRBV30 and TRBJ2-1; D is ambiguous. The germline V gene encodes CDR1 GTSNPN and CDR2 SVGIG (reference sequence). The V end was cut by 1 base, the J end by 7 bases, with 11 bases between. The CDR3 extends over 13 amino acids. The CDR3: CAWSGVARNEQFF. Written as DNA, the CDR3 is TGTGCCTGGAGTGGGGTTGCCAGGAATGAGCAGTTCTTC.

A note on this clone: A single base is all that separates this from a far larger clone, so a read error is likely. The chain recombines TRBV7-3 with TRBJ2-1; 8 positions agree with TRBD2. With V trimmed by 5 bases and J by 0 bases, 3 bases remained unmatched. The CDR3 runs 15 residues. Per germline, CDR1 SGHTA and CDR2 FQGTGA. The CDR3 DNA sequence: TGTGCCAGCAGCGAGAGCGGGGGCTCCTACAATGAGCAGTTCTTC. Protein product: CASSESGGSYNEQFF.

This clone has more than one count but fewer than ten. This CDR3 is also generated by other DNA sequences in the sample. The CDR3 protein is CASSLSAGGLSYEQYF. CDR3 coding DNA: TGTGCCAGCAGTTTATCGGCGGGAGGCCTCTCCTACGAGCAGTACTTC. The chain joins TRBV27 to TRBJ2-7, with TRBD2 matching 8 bases. Germline V gene lookup returns CDR1 MNHEY and CDR2 SMNVEV (reference sequence). The trim removed 0 bases at V and 0 bases at J, leaving 4 bases unmatched. CDR3 length equals 16 residues.

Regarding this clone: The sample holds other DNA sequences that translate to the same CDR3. In DNA, the CDR3 is TGTGCCAGCAGCTTAGTTAATGAGCAGTACTTC. It yields the protein CASSLVNEQYF. This chain uses TRBV7-2 with TRBJ2-7; D call uncertain. This CDR3 contains 11 residues. V lost 1 base, J lost 7 bases, and 5 bases lay in between. CDR1 and CDR2 from the germline V gene are SGHTA and FQGNSA.

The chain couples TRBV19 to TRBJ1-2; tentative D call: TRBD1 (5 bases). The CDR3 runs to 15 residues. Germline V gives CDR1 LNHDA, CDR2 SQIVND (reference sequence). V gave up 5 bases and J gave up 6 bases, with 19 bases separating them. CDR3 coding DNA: TGTGCCAGTAGTGGGGGTAGGGCGGTATCGAATGGCTACACCTTC. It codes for CASSGGRAVSNGYTF.

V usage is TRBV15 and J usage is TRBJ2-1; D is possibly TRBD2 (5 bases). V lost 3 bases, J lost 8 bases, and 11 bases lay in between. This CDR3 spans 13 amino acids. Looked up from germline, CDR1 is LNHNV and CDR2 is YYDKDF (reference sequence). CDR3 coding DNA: TGTGCCACCAGCAGCGGACTCTTGGATGAGCAGTTCTTC. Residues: CATSSGLLDEQFF.

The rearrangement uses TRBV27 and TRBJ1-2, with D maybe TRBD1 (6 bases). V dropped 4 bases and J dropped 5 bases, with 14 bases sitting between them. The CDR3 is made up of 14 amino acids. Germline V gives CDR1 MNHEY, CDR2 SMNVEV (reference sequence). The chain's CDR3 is CASSWGAAAYGYTF. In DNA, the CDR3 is TGTGCCAGCAGTTGGGGGGCGGCCGCGTATGGCTACACCTTC.

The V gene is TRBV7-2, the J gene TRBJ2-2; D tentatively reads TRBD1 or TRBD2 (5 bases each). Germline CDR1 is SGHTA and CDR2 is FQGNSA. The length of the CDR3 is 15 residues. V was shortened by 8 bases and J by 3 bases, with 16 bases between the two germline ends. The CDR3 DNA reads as TGTGCCAGCCCTTACGGGGCATCTTACACCGGGGAGCTGTTTTTT. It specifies CASPYGASYTGELFF.

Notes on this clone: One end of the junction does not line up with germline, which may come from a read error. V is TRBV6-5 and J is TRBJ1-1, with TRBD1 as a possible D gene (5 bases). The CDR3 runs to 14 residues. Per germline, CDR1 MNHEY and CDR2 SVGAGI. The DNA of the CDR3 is TGTGCCAGCGGTTACGGGGGGGAGACCGCTGAGACTTTCTTT. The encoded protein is CASGYGGETAETFF.

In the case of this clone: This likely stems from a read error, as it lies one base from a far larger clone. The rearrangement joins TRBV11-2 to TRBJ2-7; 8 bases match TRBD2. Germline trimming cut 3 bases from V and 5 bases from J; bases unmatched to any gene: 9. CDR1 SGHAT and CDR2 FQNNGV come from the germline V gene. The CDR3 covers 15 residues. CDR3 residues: CASSFQTGTRDEQYF. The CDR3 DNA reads TGTGCCAGCAGCTTTCAGACCGGGACTAGGGACGAGCAGTACTTC.

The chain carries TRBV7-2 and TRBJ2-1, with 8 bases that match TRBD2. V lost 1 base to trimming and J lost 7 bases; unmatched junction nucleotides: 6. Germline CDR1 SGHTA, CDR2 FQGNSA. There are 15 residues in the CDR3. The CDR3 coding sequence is TGTGCCAGCAGCTTAGACGGGACTAGAGGAAATGAGCAGTTCTTC. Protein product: CASSLDGTRGNEQFF.

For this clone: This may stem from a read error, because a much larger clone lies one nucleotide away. The CDR3 sequence is CAGSLRPQGVRDTEAFF. CDR3 DNA sequence: TGTGCCGGCTCACTGCGCCCACAGGGGGTGAGAGACACTGAAGCTTTCTTT. This chain links TRBV18 with TRBJ1-1, with TRBD1 matching over 8 bases. The V gene's germline CDR1 is KGHSH and CDR2 LQKENI. CDR3 length: 17 amino acids.

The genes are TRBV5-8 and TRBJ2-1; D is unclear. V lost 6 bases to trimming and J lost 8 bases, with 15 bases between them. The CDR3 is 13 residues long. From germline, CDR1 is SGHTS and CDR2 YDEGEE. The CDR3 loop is CASTTWRRDEQFF. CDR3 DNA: TGTGCCAGCACCACGTGGCGCCGGGATGAGCAGTTCTTC.

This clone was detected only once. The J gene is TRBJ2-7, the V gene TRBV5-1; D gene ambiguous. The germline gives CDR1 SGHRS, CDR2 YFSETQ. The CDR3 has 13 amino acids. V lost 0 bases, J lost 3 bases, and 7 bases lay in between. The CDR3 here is CASSLDGYYEQYF. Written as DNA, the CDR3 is TGCGCCAGCAGCTTGGACGGTTACTACGAGCAGTACTTC.

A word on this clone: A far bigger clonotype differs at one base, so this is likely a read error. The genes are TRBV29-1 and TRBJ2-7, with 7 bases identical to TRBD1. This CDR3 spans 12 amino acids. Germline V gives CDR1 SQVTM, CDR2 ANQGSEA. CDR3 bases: TGCAGCGTGGGGGACAGTCAGTACGGGCAGTACTTC. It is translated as CSVGDSQYGQYF.

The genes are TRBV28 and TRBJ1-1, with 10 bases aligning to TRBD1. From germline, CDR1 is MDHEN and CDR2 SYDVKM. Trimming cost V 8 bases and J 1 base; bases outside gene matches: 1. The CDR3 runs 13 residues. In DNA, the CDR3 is TGTGCCAGCGGGACAGGGGAGAACACTGAAGCTTTCTTT. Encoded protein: CASGTGENTEAFF.

CDR3 loop: CASSVGVAGDTGELFF. The CDR3 nucleotides read TGTGCCAGCAGCGTAGGTGTAGCGGGTGACACCGGGGAGCTGTTTTTT. This chain links TRBV9 with TRBJ2-2; 7 bases are a match to TRBD2. V shed 0 bases and J 3 bases; nucleotides not matched to a gene: 5. The CDR3 loop spans 16 amino acids. Germline CDR1 and CDR2: SGDLS and YYNGEE.

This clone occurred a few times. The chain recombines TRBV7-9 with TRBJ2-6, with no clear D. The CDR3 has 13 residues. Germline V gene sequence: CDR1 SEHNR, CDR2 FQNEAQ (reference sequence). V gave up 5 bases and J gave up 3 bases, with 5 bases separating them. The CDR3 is CASSDFGANVLTF. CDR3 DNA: TGTGCCAGCAGCGACTTTGGGGCCAACGTCCTGACTTTC.

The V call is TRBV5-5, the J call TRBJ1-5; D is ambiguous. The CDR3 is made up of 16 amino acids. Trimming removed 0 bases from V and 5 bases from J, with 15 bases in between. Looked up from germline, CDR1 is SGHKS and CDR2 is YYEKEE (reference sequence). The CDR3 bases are TGTGCCAGCAGCTTGGCCGAAGGCGGACGCGATCAGCCCCAGCATTTT. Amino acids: CASSLAEGGRDQPQHF.

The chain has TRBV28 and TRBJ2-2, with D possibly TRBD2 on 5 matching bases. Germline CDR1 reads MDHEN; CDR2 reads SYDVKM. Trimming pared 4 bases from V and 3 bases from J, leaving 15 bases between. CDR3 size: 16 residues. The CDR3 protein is CASSSPRGEYTGELFF. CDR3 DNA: TGTGCCAGCAGTTCCCCCCGGGGAGAGTACACCGGGGAGCTGTTTTTT.

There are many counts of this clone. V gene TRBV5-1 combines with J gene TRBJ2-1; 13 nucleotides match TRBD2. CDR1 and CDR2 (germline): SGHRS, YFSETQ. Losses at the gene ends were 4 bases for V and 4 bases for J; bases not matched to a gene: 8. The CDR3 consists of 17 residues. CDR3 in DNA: TGCGCCAGCAGCCCTGGACTAGCGGGAGTAGGGTACAATGAGCAGTTCTTC. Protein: CASSPGLAGVGYNEQFF. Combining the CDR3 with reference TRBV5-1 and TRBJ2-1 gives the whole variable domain KAGVTQTPRYLIKTRGQQVTLSCSPISGHRSVSWYQQTPGQGLQFLFEYFSETQRNKGNFPGRFSGRQFSNSRSEMNVSTLELGDSALYLCASSPGLAGVGYNEQFFGPGTRLTVL.

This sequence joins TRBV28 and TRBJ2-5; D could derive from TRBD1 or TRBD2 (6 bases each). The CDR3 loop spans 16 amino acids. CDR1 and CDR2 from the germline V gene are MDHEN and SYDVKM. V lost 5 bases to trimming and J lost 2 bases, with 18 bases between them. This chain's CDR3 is CASSGLWGAGQETQYF. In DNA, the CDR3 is TGTGCCAGCAGTGGTTTATGGGGGGCGGGTCAAGAGACCCAGTACTTC.

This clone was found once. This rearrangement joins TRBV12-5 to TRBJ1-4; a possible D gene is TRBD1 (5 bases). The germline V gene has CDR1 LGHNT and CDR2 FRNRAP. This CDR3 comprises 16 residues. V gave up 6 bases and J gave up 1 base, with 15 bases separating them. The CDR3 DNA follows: TGTGCTAGTGGATACCCACAGGTGCTAACTAATGAAAAACTGTTTTTT. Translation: CASGYPQVLTNEKLFF. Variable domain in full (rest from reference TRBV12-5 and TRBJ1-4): DARVTQTPRHKVTEMGQEVTMRCQPILGHNTVFWYRQTMMQGLELLAYFRNRAPLDDSGMPKDRFSAEMPDATLATLKIQPSEPRDSAVYFCASGYPQVLTNEKLFFGSGTQLSVL.